The 21 T cell receptor beta chains in this list originate from one sample, sequenced in a study of cytomegalovirus exposure and HLA in healthy donors. The study ran its PCR with 60 Vbeta and 13 Jbeta primers. The protocol was immunoSEQ multiplex PCR, while the TCRdb copy is restricted to in-frame clones and leaves out a portion. The sample has 210,000 or so clones, about 89% seen once. Input material: PBMCs. Receptors originate from a woman younger than 35 in good health and CMV-seronegative.

The chain combines TRBV4-3 with TRBJ1-4; TRBD1 is a possible D gene (5 bases). The CDR3 runs to 15 residues. CDR1 and CDR2 from the germline V gene are LGHNA and YSLEER. Trimming took off 0 bases at V and 11 bases at J, with 16 bases between the two ends. The CDR3 reads CASSQDRVGVEKLFF. The CDR3 coding sequence is TGCGCCAGCAGCCAAGATAGGGTAGGGGTTGAGAAACTGTTTTTT.

The chain has TRBV18 and TRBJ1-2, with 7 bases fitting TRBD1. J lost 1 base, V lost 4 bases, and 9 bases had no gene match. From germline, CDR1 is KGHSH and CDR2 LQKENI. This CDR3 has 16 amino acids. CDR3 nucleotide sequence: TGTGCCAGCTCACTTACTTACGGACAGGATAACTATGGCTACACCTTC. Translation: CASSLTYGQDNYGYTF.

The CDR3 DNA follows: TGTGCCAGCAGCCTAGCTGATTCCTACAATGAGCAGTTCTTC. Protein product: CASSLADSYNEQFF. The chain couples TRBV6-5 to TRBJ2-1; maybe TRBD2 (5 bases). Germline V CDR1 and CDR2: MNHEY, SVGAGI. The CDR3 extends over 14 amino acids. Trimming pared 6 bases from V and 1 base from J, leaving 10 bases between.

The chain couples TRBV19 to TRBJ2-1; D is undetermined. Germline V lookup: CDR1 LNHDA, CDR2 SQIVND (reference sequence). The CDR3 runs to 12 residues. V lost 10 bases to trimming and J lost 4 bases, with 11 bases between them. CDR3 residues: CATRQTYNEQFF. The CDR3 bases are TGTGCCACCCGTCAGACTTACAATGAGCAGTTCTTC.

This chain joins TRBV5-4 and TRBJ1-5; perhaps TRBD1 as D (5 bases). CDR3 length: 14 amino acids. Germline CDR1 SGHNT, CDR2 YYREEE (reference sequence). The V and J ends lost 5 bases and 1 base respectively, with 10 bases between them. CDR3 protein: CASREQVSNQPQHF. As DNA, the CDR3 is TGTGCCAGCAGGGAACAGGTGAGCAATCAGCCCCAGCATTTT.

The chain has TRBV9 and TRBJ2-2, with 7 bases aligning to TRBD2. The junction had 8 bases not matched to a gene; V was cut back by 7 bases and J by 2 bases. Germline V gives CDR1 SGDLS, CDR2 YYNGEE. The CDR3 loop spans 15 amino acids. DNA of the CDR3: TGTGCCAGCTCCCATAGCGGGCATAACACCGGGGAGCTGTTTTTT. It translates to CASSHSGHNTGELFF.

This chain links TRBV10-3 with TRBJ1-1; D is possibly TRBD1 (5 bases). V was shortened by 3 bases and J by 3 bases, with 14 bases between the two germline ends. The CDR3 totals 15 residues. CDR1 is ENHRY, CDR2 SYGVKD, per germline. The CDR3 loop reads CAISDPGFGDTEAFF. CDR3 DNA sequence: TGTGCCATCAGTGATCCAGGGTTTGGGGACACTGAAGCTTTCTTT.

This chain links TRBV6-1 with TRBJ2-1, with 8 bases that match TRBD2. The CDR3 has 14 residues. V lost 6 bases, J lost 5 bases, and 6 bases stayed unmatched. CDR1 MNHNS and CDR2 SASEGT come from the germline V gene. The DNA for the CDR3 is TGTGCCAGCAGAACTAGCGGAGCGAACAATGAGCAGTTCTTC. This encodes CASRTSGANNEQFF.

The rearrangement uses TRBV7-2 and TRBJ2-5; a weak D match, TRBD2 (5 bases). Trimming cost V 7 bases and J 7 bases, with 28 bases left between them. CDR1 is SGHTA and CDR2 is FQGNSA in the germline V gene. This CDR3 spans 17 amino acids. This CDR3 reads CASIPRRAGLDLGTQYF. In nucleotides, the CDR3 is TGTGCCAGCATCCCTAGAAGGGCCGGACTCGACCTAGGGACCCAGTACTTC.

The chain has TRBV20-1 and TRBJ1-1; D not certain. The germline V and J ends were trimmed by 6 bases and 9 bases, with 14 bases remaining between them. This CDR3 has 11 amino acids. The germline CDR1 and CDR2 sequences are DFQATT and SNEGSKA (reference sequence). In DNA form, the CDR3 reads TGCAGTGCGACGGGAAAACCTCAAGCTTTCTTT. Translation: CSATGKPQAFF.

This chain connects TRBV11-2 to TRBJ2-7; D is unclear. The CDR3 is 14 amino acids. The V end was cut by 3 bases, the J end by 2 bases, with 11 bases between. Germline lookup yields CDR1 SGHAT and CDR2 FQNNGV. The CDR3, as DNA: TGTGCCAGCAGCTTTTATACTACCCCCTACGAGCAGTACTTC. Translation gives CASSFYTTPYEQYF.

This chain joins TRBV4-3 and TRBJ2-2; the D is unclear. CDR3 length: 13 amino acids. Trimming stripped 1 base from V and 4 bases from J, with 4 bases between. Germline lookup yields CDR1 LGHNA and CDR2 YSLEER. The CDR3 is CASSQVRTGELFF. DNA of the CDR3: TGCGCCAGCAGCCAAGTCCGCACCGGGGAGCTGTTTTTT.

The rearrangement joins TRBV27 to TRBJ1-1, with D perhaps matching TRBD1 (5 bases). The CDR3 sequence is 12 residues long. Trimming took off 6 bases at V and 5 bases at J, with 10 bases between the two ends. In germline, CDR1 is MNHEY, CDR2 SMNVEV (reference sequence). The CDR3, as DNA: TGTGCCAGCAGCGACGGGGGAACTGAAGCTTTCTTT. Translating it yields CASSDGGTEAFF.

The DNA of the CDR3 is TGTGCCTGGAGTGTAGTAAACAGGAGAAACACTGAAGCTTTCTTT. Its translation: CAWSVVNRRNTEAFF. This chain uses TRBV30 with TRBJ1-1, with a weak D call TRBD1 (5 bases). Per germline, CDR1 GTSNPN and CDR2 SVGIG (reference sequence). The V end was cut by 0 bases, the J end by 2 bases, with 13 bases between. The CDR3 length is 15 residues.

The V call is TRBV21-1, the J call TRBJ1-1. TRBV21-1 is a documented pseudogene. The CDR3 totals 15 residues. The CDR3 DNA follows: TGTGCCAGCAGCAAACCGGGGGGATCAAACACTGAAGCTTTCTTT. Encoded protein: CASSKPGGSNTEAFF.

The chain uses TRBV5-4 and TRBJ2-2; the D gene is possibly TRBD1 (5 bases). The germline gives CDR1 SGHNT, CDR2 YYREEE (reference sequence). The ends were cut back, 2 bases at V and 3 bases at J, with 11 bases in the middle. CDR3 size: 15 residues. The CDR3 DNA reads as TGTGCCAGCAGCTTCCAGGGCGACTACACCGGGGAGCTGTTTTTT. It specifies CASSFQGDYTGELFF. Drawing the rest from reference TRBV5-4 and TRBJ2-2, the complete variable domain is ETGVTQSPTHLIKTRGQQVTLRCSSQSGHNTVSWYQQALGQGPQFIFQYYREEENGRGNFPPRFSGLQFPNYSSELNVNALELDDSALYLCASSFQGDYTGELFFGEGSRLTVL.

The rearrangement uses TRBV5-6 and TRBJ2-7, with D possibly being TRBD2 (5 bases). V was clipped by 2 bases and J by 0 bases, with 9 bases between them. The germline CDR1 and CDR2 sequences are SGHDT and YYEEEE. This CDR3 has 14 amino acids. CDR3 region: CASSFRLASYEQYF. The CDR3 region has the DNA TGTGCCAGCAGCTTTCGGCTAGCCTCCTACGAGCAGTACTTC.

The CDR3 region has the DNA TGTGCCAGTAGTGGGGACAGGGTCAGCGAGCAGTACTTC. It specifies CASSGDRVSEQYF. The V gene is TRBV19, the J gene TRBJ2-7; the match to TRBD1 covers 9 bases. V dropped 5 bases and J dropped 6; count of bases not matched to a gene: 5. Per the germline V gene, CDR1 is LNHDA and CDR2 is SQIVND (reference sequence). This CDR3 region has 13 residues.

Points on this clone: The junction departs from germline at one end; a sequencing error may be responsible. The chain links TRBV6-6 to TRBJ2-1; D is unresolved. The germline gives CDR1 MNHNY, CDR2 SVGAGI (reference sequence). The CDR3 is 16 amino acids. In nucleotides, the CDR3 is TGTGCCAGCTGGCCGGTTTGGGCTGCCTCCTACAATGAGCAGCTCTTC. Translated, it gives CASWPVWAASYNEQLF.

For the CDR3, the DNA is TGCAGCGTTGAAGTAAGACAGGGAGGCACTGAAGCTTTCTTT. Translated: CSVEVRQGGTEAFF. This chain uses TRBV29-1 with TRBJ1-1; TRBD1 matches at 7 bases. Germline V gene sequence: CDR1 SQVTM, CDR2 ANQGSEA. This CDR3 region has 14 residues. V was pared by 1 base and J by 4 bases, with 6 bases of the junction left unmatched.

DNA for the CDR3: TGTGCCAGCAGTTACTCGTGGACAGGGGTCTACGAGCAGTACTTC. This encodes CASSYSWTGVYEQYF. The chain has TRBV6-5 and TRBJ2-7, with TRBD1 matching 9 bases. Germline loops: CDR1 MNHEY, CDR2 SVGAGI. The CDR3 has 15 amino acids. Losses at the gene ends were 0 bases for V and 3 bases for J; bases not matched to a gene: 3.